These 24 T cell receptor beta chains share one sample of origin, sequenced in a study of blood T cell repertoires in COVID-19. The data were produced by immunoSEQ multiplex PCR, yet TCRdb's version contains in-frame clones alone and is incomplete. The profile shows under 30,000 clones, more than 70% of them singletons. The source material was peripheral blood. Receptor source: a human donor in a cohort sampled during active COVID-19.

The rearrangement joins TRBV5-1 to TRBJ2-3; 7 nucleotides line up with TRBD1. The CDR3 runs to 16 residues. Trimming cost V 4 bases and J 2 bases; bases outside gene matches: 10. The germline V gene encodes CDR1 SGHRS and CDR2 YFSETQ. The CDR3 DNA reads as TGCGCCAGCAGCCTCGACAGAGGGGGCCTCACAGATACGCAGTATTTT. Residues: CASSLDRGGLTDTQYF.

The chain employs TRBV6-5 and TRBJ2-3; D is unclear. The CDR3 sequence is 14 residues long. The germline gives CDR1 MNHEY, CDR2 SVGAGI. Trimming cost V 8 bases and J 0 bases, with 12 bases left between them. The CDR3 region has the DNA TGTGCCAGCCTGGAGAGTGCTAGCACAGATACGCAGTATTTT. Its translation is CASLESASTDTQYF.

The CDR3 protein is CASSPAGSGGTGETQYF. Here the CDR3 DNA reads TGTGCCAGCAGCCCCGCAGGTTCAGGAGGGACCGGGGAGACCCAGTACTTC. The chain uses TRBV7-2 and TRBJ2-5, with D possibly being TRBD2 (6 bases). V gave up 5 bases and J gave up 5 bases, with 24 bases separating them. The CDR3 covers 17 residues. Germline CDR1 reads SGHTA; CDR2 reads FQGNSA.

The genes are TRBV6-5 and TRBJ2-1, with D perhaps matching TRBD1 (6 bases). The germline V and J ends were trimmed by 0 bases and 11 bases, with 17 bases remaining between them. The CDR3 totals 15 residues. Germline V CDR1 and CDR2: MNHEY, SVGAGI. The CDR3 bases are TGTGCCAGCAGTTACTCGGGGACACATACAATGAAGCAGTTCTTC. It is translated as CASSYSGTHTMKQFF.

The count of this clone is one. The chain couples TRBV9 to TRBJ2-3; 9 bases agree with TRBD2. Trimming removed 3 bases from V and 1 base from J; junction bases left unmatched: 0. The V gene's germline CDR1 is SGDLS and CDR2 YYNGEE. CDR3 length equals 14 residues. The DNA for the CDR3 is TGTGCCAGCAGCGGGACTAGCGGCACAGATACGCAGTATTTT. Its translation is CASSGTSGTDTQYF.

V and J are TRBV5-1 and TRBJ1-6; D is perhaps TRBD1 (5 bases). The CDR3 totals 13 residues. V was trimmed by 4 bases and J by 11 bases, leaving 13 bases between them. CDR1 is SGHRS and CDR2 is YFSETQ in the germline V gene. The CDR3 nucleotides read TGCGCCAGCAGCGGAGACAGTCCGACACCCCTCCACTTT. Encoded protein: CASSGDSPTPLHF.

This chain uses TRBV19 with TRBJ2-2; 8 bases map to TRBD1. J gave up 5 bases and V 5 bases, and 7 bases lay outside the gene matches. Per germline, CDR1 LNHDA and CDR2 SQIVND (reference sequence). The CDR3 has 15 residues. The chain's CDR3 is CASSRGQGRTGELFF. CDR3 nucleotides: TGTGCCAGTAGTCGTGGACAGGGTAGAACCGGGGAGCTGTTTTTT.

The chain links TRBV7-2 to TRBJ1-1; possibly TRBD1 for D (6 bases). The CDR3 sequence is 13 residues long. Trimming took 7 bases from V and 1 from J, leaving 10 bases between them. Germline CDR1 SGHTA, CDR2 FQGNSA. CDR3 nucleotides: TGTGCCAGCATCCTACAGGGGAACACTGAAGCTTTCTTT. This gives the protein CASILQGNTEAFF.

The chain carries TRBV7-9 and TRBJ2-3; 7 nucleotides align to TRBD2. This CDR3 is built from 16 residues. V dropped 5 bases and J dropped 2; count of bases not matched to a gene: 10. CDR1 and CDR2 from the germline V gene are SEHNR and FQNEAQ (reference sequence). The chain's CDR3 is CASSPTTGGNTDTQYF. For the CDR3, the DNA is TGTGCCAGCAGCCCGACGACGGGGGGTAACACAGATACGCAGTATTTT.

As to this clone: One end of the junction varies from germline; a read error may be responsible. The V and J genes are TRBV5-4 and TRBJ2-3, with 8 bases that match TRBD2. The CDR3 runs 15 residues. Germline values: CDR1 SGHNT, CDR2 YYREEE (reference sequence). CDR3 loop: CASSSAGGHTDTRYF. The CDR3 region has the DNA TGTGCCAGCAGCTCTGCGGGGGGCCACACAGATACGCGGTATTTT.

The chain is built from TRBV12-3 or TRBV12-4 and TRBJ1-2; 10 bases map to TRBD1. This CDR3 is built from 13 residues. V shed 8 bases, J shed 1 base, and the junction held 1 base outside the gene matches. The CDR3 sequence is CASGTGVNYGYTF. CDR3 DNA: TGTGCCAGCGGGACAGGGGTTAACTATGGCTACACCTTC.

V usage is TRBV7-8 and J usage is TRBJ1-2; D is ambiguous. This CDR3 region has 13 residues. V was pared by 5 bases and J by 0 bases, with 7 bases between. Germline V gene lookup returns CDR1 SGHVS and CDR2 FQNEAQ. CDR3 nucleotides: TGTGCCAGCAGCGCCACAGCTAACTATGGCTACACCTTC. This codes for CASSATANYGYTF. Drawing the rest from reference TRBV7-8 and TRBJ1-2, the complete variable domain is GAGVSQSPRYKVAKRGQDVALRCDPISGHVSLFWYQQALGQGPEFLTYFQNEAQLDKSGLPSDRFFAERPEGSVSTLKIQRTQQEDSAVYLCASSATANYGYTFGSGTRLTVV.

The chain couples TRBV7-8 to TRBJ2-7; TRBD2 might be the D (5 bases). The V gene's germline CDR1 is SGHVS and CDR2 FQNEAQ. CDR3 length: 15 residues. V gave up 2 bases and J gave up 0 bases, with 11 bases separating them. Written as DNA, the CDR3 is TGTGCCAGCAGCTTACCGAGGGCGCTCTCCTACGAGCAGTACTTC. It yields the protein CASSLPRALSYEQYF. The whole variable domain, filled in from reference TRBV7-8 and TRBJ2-7, reads GAGVSQSPRYKVAKRGQDVALRCDPISGHVSLFWYQQALGQGPEFLTYFQNEAQLDKSGLPSDRFFAERPEGSVSTLKIQRTQQEDSAVYLCASSLPRALSYEQYFGPGTRLTVT.

CDR3 nucleotides: TGTGCCAGCAATGCCCACGGGGGGTTCTACGAGCAGTACTTC. Its protein is CASNAHGGFYEQYF. The genes are TRBV28 and TRBJ2-7; the match to TRBD2 covers 7 bases. The CDR3 sequence is 14 residues long. CDR1 and CDR2 from the germline V gene are MDHEN and SYDVKM. V gave up 7 bases and J gave up 3 bases; unmatched junction bases: 9. The full variable domain, in which reference TRBV28 and TRBJ2-7 provide the parts outside the CDR3, is DVKVTQSSRYLVKRTGEKVFLECVQDMDHENMFWYRQDPGLGLRLIYFSYDVKMKEKGDIPEGYSVSREKKERFSLILESASTNQTSMYLCASNAHGGFYEQYFGPGTRLTVT.

The gene calls are TRBV7-9 and TRBJ2-5; TRBD1 is a possible D gene (5 bases). The CDR3 is 15 amino acids. CDR1 is SEHNR, CDR2 FQNEAQ, per germline (reference sequence). V lost 0 bases and J lost 5, with 13 bases in between. The CDR3 nucleotides are TGTGCCAGCAGCTTAGCGGGGCAGGGTATGGAGACCCAGTACTTC. Its protein is CASSLAGQGMETQYF.

The chain combines TRBV4-2 with TRBJ2-1; D call uncertain. The V end was cut by 0 bases, the J end by 7 bases, with 7 bases between. Germline V gives CDR1 LGHNA, CDR2 YNFKEQ. CDR3 size: 13 residues. CDR3 nucleotides: TGTGCCAGCAGCCAAGATCACGGGAATGAGCAGTTCTTC. Protein product: CASSQDHGNEQFF.

The chain employs TRBV20-1 and TRBJ1-6; D uncertain. This CDR3 is built from 11 residues. Trimming pared 4 bases from V and 9 bases from J, leaving 7 bases between. The germline V gene encodes CDR1 DFQATT and CDR2 SNEGSKA (reference sequence). CDR3 in amino acids: CSAKEASPLHF. DNA for the CDR3: TGCAGTGCTAAAGAGGCTTCACCCCTCCACTTT.

The chain recombines TRBV7-8 with TRBJ2-2; perhaps TRBD2 as D (7 bases). CDR1 and CDR2 from the germline V gene are SGHVS and FQNEAQ. V gave up 0 bases and J gave up 4 bases, with 9 bases separating them. The CDR3 runs to 15 residues. The CDR3 spells CASSLAGGATGELFF. The CDR3, as DNA: TGTGCCAGCAGCTTAGCTGGGGGGGCCACCGGGGAGCTGTTTTTT. The full variable domain, its missing parts supplied by reference TRBV7-8 and TRBJ2-2, is GAGVSQSPRYKVAKRGQDVALRCDPISGHVSLFWYQQALGQGPEFLTYFQNEAQLDKSGLPSDRFFAERPEGSVSTLKIQRTQQEDSAVYLCASSLAGGATGELFFGEGSRLTVL.

V is TRBV2 and J is TRBJ1-2, with 9 positions matching TRBD1. Germline V gene sequence: CDR1 SNHLY, CDR2 FYNNEI. V lost 0 bases and J lost 8; bases outside the gene matches: 10. The CDR3 is made up of 16 amino acids. The CDR3 DNA follows: TGTGCCAGCAGTGAAGCGCTTCCCGGGACAGGGATCGGCTACACCTTC. As protein: CASSEALPGTGIGYTF.

This clone was counted a single time. The V gene is TRBV5-1, the J gene TRBJ1-1; 9 bases agree with TRBD1. The V gene end was trimmed by 4 bases and the J gene end by 5 bases; junction bases not matched to a gene: 6. CDR3 length: 14 amino acids. Germline loops: CDR1 SGHRS, CDR2 YFSETQ. CDR3 nucleotides: TGCGCCAGCAGCAGCGGGACAGGGATAACTGAAGCTTTCTTT. Its protein product is CASSSGTGITEAFF.

The V call is TRBV5-4, the J call TRBJ1-2; TRBD1 matches at 8 bases. The CDR3 runs to 15 residues. The germline gives CDR1 SGHNT, CDR2 YYREEE (reference sequence). The V and J ends lost 3 bases and 3 bases, in that order; junction bases with no gene match: 7. Here the CDR3 reads CASSSNRGLHYGYTF. In nucleotides, the CDR3 is TGTGCCAGCAGCTCCAACAGGGGGTTACACTATGGCTACACCTTC.

The chain links TRBV19 to TRBJ2-6, with D possibly matching TRBD2 (6 bases). Germline lookup yields CDR1 LNHDA and CDR2 SQIVND (reference sequence). The CDR3 runs 16 residues. V lost 7 bases to trimming and J lost 1 base, with 14 bases between them. CDR3 nucleotide sequence: TGTGCCAGTACCCCGCGGGGAAAATCTGGGGCCAACGTCCTGACTTTC. Translated: CASTPRGKSGANVLTF.

The chain uses TRBV27 and TRBJ2-6, with D possibly matching TRBD1 (5 bases). Trimming stripped 3 bases from V and 0 bases from J, with 12 bases between. CDR3 length: 17 amino acids. Germline V gives CDR1 MNHEY, CDR2 SMNVEV (reference sequence). The CDR3 spells CASSFDSLRSGANVLTF. The CDR3 DNA sequence: TGTGCCAGCAGTTTCGACAGTCTCCGCTCTGGGGCCAACGTCCTGACTTTC.

The rearrangement links TRBV27 to TRBJ2-2; D is perhaps TRBD1 (6 bases). Germline values: CDR1 MNHEY, CDR2 SMNVEV (reference sequence). The germline V and J ends were trimmed by 7 bases and 5 bases, with 17 bases remaining between them. The CDR3 runs to 15 residues. CDR3 bases: TGTGCCAGCAACCCCCCGGACAGATCAACCGGGGAGCTGTTTTTT. Translation: CASNPPDRSTGELFF.